The next 19 T cell receptor beta chains were all read from a single sample in a study of cytomegalovirus exposure and HLA in healthy donors. PCR amplification relied on 60 Vbeta primers (plus 13 Jbeta primers). The table came from immunoSEQ multiplex PCR; TCRdb's copy has only in-frame clones and leaves some out. The sample holds some 150,000 clones; approximately 77% are singletons and the top ten take around 3.4%. Sequencing used PBMCs. The receptors stem from a man aged 30 to 39 in good health and CMV-seropositive.

The chain employs TRBV4-3 and TRBJ1-2, with TRBD1 as a possible D gene (6 bases). The length of the CDR3 is 15 residues. CDR1 LGHNA and CDR2 YSLEER come from the germline V gene. The germline V and J ends were trimmed by 0 bases and 4 bases, with 12 bases remaining between them. For the CDR3, the DNA is TGCGCCAGCAGCCAAGAATATAACAGGGTCTATGGCTACACCTTC. Protein product: CASSQEYNRVYGYTF.

The chain uses TRBV12-5 and TRBJ2-1, with 14 bases that match TRBD2. This CDR3 comprises 15 residues. Trimming removed 5 bases from V and 9 bases from J; junction bases left unmatched: 6. CDR1 is LGHNT and CDR2 is FRNRAP in the germline V gene. Here the CDR3 reads CASGETSGGAREQFF. The CDR3 nucleotides read TGTGCTAGTGGTGAGACTAGCGGGGGGGCACGTGAGCAGTTCTTC.

The chain links TRBV5-1 to TRBJ2-1; D not resolved. Germline CDR1 SGHRS, CDR2 YFSETQ. V lost 0 bases to trimming and J lost 0 bases, with 7 bases between them. The CDR3 extends over 15 amino acids. DNA of the CDR3: TGCGCCAGCAGCTTGGCTCCAGGCTCCTACAATGAGCAGTTCTTC. Its protein is CASSLAPGSYNEQFF.

V and J are TRBV4-2 and TRBJ1-5; 11 bases line up with TRBD1. Trimming took 0 bases from V and 7 from J; bases not matched to a gene: 5. The CDR3 length is 16 residues. Germline lookup yields CDR1 LGHNA and CDR2 YNFKEQ. CDR3 in DNA: TGTGCCAGCAGCCAAGAGGGGACAGGGGGGGGCCAGCCCCAGCATTTT. It yields the protein CASSQEGTGGGQPQHF.

The rearrangement joins TRBV5-6 to TRBJ2-2; TRBD2 agrees at 9 bases. The J segment lost 5 bases and the V segment lost 2 bases, leaving 7 bases of the junction unmatched. CDR3 length: 16 amino acids. Germline loops: CDR1 SGHDT, CDR2 YYEEEE. The CDR3 region has the DNA TGTGCCAGCAGCTTCGGCGGGGGGGCTCGAACCGGGGAGCTGTTTTTT. Protein: CASSFGGGARTGELFF.

This rearrangement joins TRBV30 to TRBJ2-3; 10 nucleotides line up with TRBD2. The ends lost 2 bases at V and 1 base at J; junction bases unmatched: 3. Germline V gene sequence: CDR1 GTSNPN, CDR2 SVGIG (reference sequence). The CDR3 consists of 15 residues. The CDR3 loop is CAWSPLAGGTDTQYF. CDR3 DNA sequence: TGTGCCTGGAGTCCTCTAGCGGGGGGCACAGATACGCAGTATTTT.

The chain links TRBV6-1 to TRBJ1-6; 9 bases are a match to TRBD1. Germline assignment: CDR1 MNHNS and CDR2 SASEGT. The CDR3 runs 19 residues. Trimming removed 1 base from V and 0 bases from J; junction bases left unmatched: 7. In DNA form, the CDR3 reads TGTGCCAGCAGTGAAGAGGGACAGGGTTTTACCTCCTATAATTCACCCCTCCACTTT. The encoded protein is CASSEEGQGFTSYNSPLHF.

The genes are TRBV5-1 and TRBJ2-5; 13 bases agree with TRBD2. Germline loops: CDR1 SGHRS, CDR2 YFSETQ. There are 18 residues in the CDR3. With 4 bases clipped from V and 4 bases from J, the junction kept 13 bases outside the gene matches. The CDR3 nucleotides read TGCGCCAGCAGCCGAACCCCGACTAGCGGGGGGAAAGGAGAGACCCAGTACTTC. This codes for CASSRTPTSGGKGETQYF.

V and J are TRBV11-3 and TRBJ1-5; 7 nucleotides match TRBD1. This CDR3 is 17 amino acids long. The ends lost 6 bases at V and 1 base at J; junction bases unmatched: 12. Germline CDR1 SGHNT, CDR2 YENEEA. CDR3 residues: CASSGGRQGSSNQPQHF. The CDR3 nucleotides are TGTGCCAGCAGTGGGGGCCGACAGGGTTCGAGCAATCAGCCCCAGCATTTT.

The CDR3 region has the DNA TGTGCCTGGAGGACTAGCGGGGGATTCTCTGGGGCCAACGTCCTGACTTTC. Amino acid sequence: CAWRTSGGFSGANVLTF. The chain links TRBV30 to TRBJ2-6, with TRBD2 matching over 12 bases. The length of the CDR3 is 17 residues. The junction had 3 bases not matched to a gene; V was cut back by 3 bases and J by 0 bases. Germline V gene lookup returns CDR1 GTSNPN and CDR2 SVGIG (reference sequence). Full variable domain (rest looked up from reference TRBV30 and TRBJ2-6): SQTIHQWPATLVQPVGSPLSLECTVEGTSNPNLYWYRQAAGRGLQLLFYSVGIGQISSEVPQNLSASRPQDRQFILSSKKLLLSDSGFYLCAWRTSGGFSGANVLTFGAGSRLTVL.

This chain joins TRBV14 and TRBJ2-5; TRBD2 aligns across 7 bases. CDR3 size: 15 residues. V lost 4 bases and J lost 5; bases outside the gene matches: 10. CDR1 is SGHDN, CDR2 FVKESK, per germline. Written as DNA, the CDR3 is TGTGCCAGCAGCCGTGGGGCGGGGGTCTGGGAGACCCAGTACTTC. It codes for CASSRGAGVWETQYF.

The rearrangement joins TRBV7-2 to TRBJ2-2; TRBD2 is a possible D gene (5 bases). Trimming removed 2 bases from V and 4 bases from J, with 11 bases in between. Germline V gives CDR1 SGHTA, CDR2 FQGNSA. The CDR3 consists of 15 residues. The CDR3 protein is CASSLYGEFTGELFF. The CDR3 bases are TGTGCCAGCAGCTTATACGGGGAATTCACCGGGGAGCTGTTTTTT.

This sequence joins TRBV11-2 and TRBJ1-1; TRBD1 matches 7 bases. Germline V lookup: CDR1 SGHAT, CDR2 FQNNGV. The CDR3 has 17 residues. V gave up 2 bases and J gave up 0 bases; unmatched junction bases: 9. The CDR3 loop reads CASSLITGAFMNTEAFF. The CDR3, as DNA: TGTGCCAGCAGCTTAATTACAGGGGCTTTCATGAACACTGAAGCTTTCTTT.

The chain combines TRBV29-1 with TRBJ2-7; D perhaps matches TRBD1 (8 bases). This CDR3 spans 14 amino acids. The ends were cut back, 2 bases at V and 0 bases at J, with 11 bases in the middle. The germline CDR1 and CDR2 sequences are SQVTM and ANQGSEA. CDR3 amino acids: CSVESGTGSYEQYF. DNA for the CDR3: TGCAGCGTTGAAAGCGGGACAGGCTCCTACGAGCAGTACTTC.

V is TRBV1 and J is TRBJ2-2; the table's TRBD2 call for D was not verified on the DNA. TRBV1 is a pseudogene segment. This CDR3 comprises 16 residues. CDR3 sequence (DNA): TGCACCAGCAGCCATCACAGGCCGGGGGTGCCCGGGGAGCTGTTTTTT. Protein: CTSSHHRPGVPGELFF.

This clone has only a few counts. In DNA form, the CDR3 reads TGCGCCAGCAATAGGGAGACGGGCACTGAAGCTTTCTTT. As protein: CASNRETGTEAFF. The J gene is TRBJ1-1, the V gene TRBV5-1; D gene uncertain. V was cut by 6 bases and J by 4 bases, with 13 bases left in between. The CDR3 is made up of 13 amino acids. Germline V gene data show CDR1 as SGHRS and CDR2 as YFSETQ.

The chain carries TRBV6-1 and TRBJ2-7; 7 nucleotides line up with TRBD1. Germline CDR1 reads MNHNS; CDR2 reads SASEGT. V lost 1 base and J lost 12; bases outside the gene matches: 6. This CDR3 contains 12 residues. CDR3 sequence reads: CASSEGTGAMYF. The CDR3 nucleotides read TGTGCCAGCAGTGAAGGCACAGGGGCCATGTACTTC.

This chain joins TRBV19 and TRBJ1-1; 7 nucleotides line up with TRBD1. From germline, CDR1 is LNHDA and CDR2 SQIVND (reference sequence). V gave up 7 bases and J gave up 4 bases; unmatched junction bases: 3. CDR3 size: 12 residues. CDR3 bases: TGTGCCAGTACGGCAGGGGGCACTGAAGCTTTCTTT. Encoded protein: CASTAGGTEAFF.

This chain links TRBV5-6 with TRBJ2-1; D uncertain. The V end lost 4 bases, the J end lost 8 bases, and 13 bases lay between the germline ends. This CDR3 has 13 residues. The germline gives CDR1 SGHDT, CDR2 YYEEEE. For the CDR3, the DNA is TGTGCCAGCAGCCCTACGAGTCCCGATGAGCAGTTCTTC. It is translated as CASSPTSPDEQFF.